Shown below are 10 T cell receptor beta chains from a single sample sequenced in a study of T cells after somatic rescue of genetic block. The data were produced by immunoSEQ multiplex PCR, yet TCRdb's version contains in-frame clones alone and is incomplete. The table records tens of thousands of clones, 85% to 90% of them present only once. Sequencing input: peripheral blood mononuclear cells (PBMCs). These receptors were obtained from a woman aged 18-29 years.

The chain couples TRBV14 to TRBJ1-5, with a weak D call TRBD1 (5 bases). The CDR3 length is 15 residues. Germline-derived CDR1 and CDR2 are SGHDN and FVKESK. V was pared by 4 bases and J by 8 bases, with 18 bases between. CDR3 in amino acids: CASSPRGGTQEPQHF. Written as DNA, the CDR3 is TGTGCCAGCAGCCCGCGGGGTGGGACGCAGGAGCCCCAGCATTTT.

The count of this clone is one. As DNA, the CDR3 is TGTGCCAGCAGCTGGGACAACATGAACACTGAAGCTTTCTTT. This sequence encodes CASSWDNMNTEAFF. V gene TRBV28 combines with J gene TRBJ1-1; possible D gene TRBD1, 6 bases. Per the germline V gene, CDR1 is MDHEN and CDR2 is SYDVKM. V was cut by 6 bases and J by 0 bases, with 11 bases left in between. The CDR3 covers 14 residues.

The chain carries TRBV30 and TRBJ1-5, with a possible D match to TRBD1 (6 bases). V lost 0 bases and J 6 bases, leaving 12 bases between the germline ends. Germline CDR1 and CDR2: GTSNPN and SVGIG (reference sequence). The length of the CDR3 is 14 residues. The CDR3 protein is CAWSVTGPGQPQHF. CDR3 DNA sequence: TGTGCCTGGAGTGTAACAGGGCCTGGTCAGCCCCAGCATTTT.

J is TRBJ2-3 and V is TRBV7-6, with TRBD2 matching 9 bases. Germline assignment: CDR1 SGHVS and CDR2 FNYEAQ. The CDR3 has 16 residues. The junction had 8 bases not matched to a gene; V was cut back by 1 base and J by 6 bases. DNA of the CDR3: TGTGCCAGCAGCTTAGTAGCAGCGGGAGGTGGTGATACGCAGTATTTT. This encodes CASSLVAAGGGDTQYF.

This chain joins TRBV11-2 and TRBJ2-7; the D is unclear. CDR3 length: 14 residues. Trimming cost V 5 bases and J 2 bases, with 13 bases left between them. Germline V gene data show CDR1 as SGHAT and CDR2 as FQNNGV. The CDR3, as DNA: TGTGCCAGCAGCCCCTCCGGGCTCGCCTACGAGCAGTACTTC. Its protein is CASSPSGLAYEQYF.

V usage is TRBV5-1 and J usage is TRBJ2-3; 8 positions match TRBD1. CDR1 and CDR2 (germline): SGHRS, YFSETQ. This CDR3 spans 15 amino acids. V shed 4 bases and J 4 bases; nucleotides not matched to a gene: 8. The CDR3 region is CASSADRGGPDTQYF. CDR3 nucleotide sequence: TGCGCCAGCAGCGCCGACAGGGGCGGCCCAGATACGCAGTATTTT. Based on the CDR3 plus reference TRBV5-1 and TRBJ2-3, the full variable domain is KAGVTQTPRYLIKTRGQQVTLSCSPISGHRSVSWYQQTPGQGLQFLFEYFSETQRNKGNFPGRFSGRQFSNSRSEMNVSTLELGDSALYLCASSADRGGPDTQYFGPGTRLTVL.

V gene TRBV11-2 combines with J gene TRBJ1-2; TRBD1 matches 10 bases. Losses at the gene ends were 4 bases for V and 4 bases for J; bases not matched to a gene: 15. The CDR3 has 18 residues. Germline CDR1 reads SGHAT; CDR2 reads FQNNGV. CDR3 coding DNA: TGTGCCAGCAGCTATTGGGGGGTGCGGGACAGGGGCTCCTATGGCTACACCTTC. It codes for CASSYWGVRDRGSYGYTF.

The rearrangement uses TRBV6-5 and TRBJ2-6; D may match TRBD1 or TRBD2 (6 bases each). The CDR3 has 13 residues. V gave up 4 bases and J gave up 8 bases, with 9 bases separating them. The germline gives CDR1 MNHEY, CDR2 SVGAGI. As DNA, the CDR3 is TGTGCCAGCAGTTCAGGGGACTCCAACGTCCTGACTTTC. Amino acids: CASSSGDSNVLTF.

The chain carries TRBV9 and TRBJ2-2; D might be TRBD2 (6 bases). This CDR3 has 19 amino acids. Deletions cut 3 bases from V and 4 bases from J, with 25 bases between. Germline V CDR1 and CDR2: SGDLS, YYNGEE. The CDR3 DNA sequence: TGTGCCAGCAGCGGACTCCGGCGGACGACTAGGTCACTCACCGGGGAGCTGTTTTTT. Its protein product is CASSGLRRTTRSLTGELFF.

The chain links TRBV4-1 to TRBJ2-7, with unresolved D. Trimming removed 0 bases from V and 6 bases from J, with 6 bases in between. The CDR3 is made up of 12 amino acids. Per germline, CDR1 MGHRA and CDR2 YSYEKL. The CDR3 DNA sequence: TGCGCCAGCAGCCAAGATAGCTTCGAGCAGTACTTC. Amino acids: CASSQDSFEQYF.